One sample yielded the 30 T cell receptor beta chains listed below, sequenced in a study of human T cells and chemical hapten exposure. The time point denotes: healthy volunteer bleed at 2 weeks. The study extracted total RNA from unfractionated whole blood. MiXCR was run by TCRdb on the RACE reads, yielding one entry per CDR3 protein. The table records about 41,000 distinct CDR3 sequences, 3.5% to 4.5% of them present only once. Sequenced input: whole blood. Every receptor here comes from a human donor in good health. Some clones in this sample may be carry-over from other donors' samples.

J is TRBJ1-4 and V is TRBV7-8; TRBD1 aligns across 8 bases. V gave up 3 bases and J gave up 8 bases; unmatched junction bases: 5. The CDR3 length is 14 residues. Germline V gene data show CDR1 as SGHVS and CDR2 as FQNEAQ. The CDR3 DNA sequence: TGTGCCAGCAGCTTCCGCAGGGGGCGGGAAAAACTGTTTTTT. Translation: CASSFRRGREKLFF.

This clonotype was observed at least ten times. The rearrangement links TRBV20-1 to TRBJ2-3; D possibly corresponds to TRBD2 (6 bases). CDR1 DFQATT and CDR2 SNEGSKA come from the germline V gene (reference sequence). Trimming removed 3 bases from V and 3 bases from J, with 10 bases in between. The CDR3 covers 13 residues. The CDR3 here is CSARTRGTDTQYF. The CDR3 coding sequence is TGCAGTGCTAGGACTAGAGGTACAGATACGCAGTATTTT.

This clonotype has a count of ten or more. The rearrangement links TRBV20-1 to TRBJ1-1, with 8 positions matching TRBD1. This CDR3 comprises 15 residues. In germline, CDR1 is DFQATT, CDR2 SNEGSKA (reference sequence). Trimming removed 0 bases from V and 5 bases from J; junction bases left unmatched: 8. The CDR3 nucleotides read TGCAGTGCTAGAGATCAGGGGGCAGGGAGGACTGAAGCTTTCTTT. Translating gives CSARDQGAGRTEAFF.

There are many counts of this clonotype. The genes are TRBV5-1 and TRBJ1-1; D unclear. The CDR3 loop spans 15 amino acids. Trimming removed 1 base at V and 1 base at J, with 11 bases between. The germline CDR1 and CDR2 sequences are SGHRS and YFSETQ. As DNA, the CDR3 is TGCGCCAGCAGCTTGATGTCACGGACGAACACTGAAGCTTTCTTT. Translated: CASSLMSRTNTEAFF.

A few counts support this clonotype. The chain combines TRBV28 with TRBJ2-7; a weak D match, TRBD1 (5 bases). The V end was cut by 4 bases, the J end by 0 bases, with 22 bases between. This CDR3 region has 18 residues. CDR1 and CDR2 (germline): MDHEN, SYDVKM. The chain's CDR3 is CASSSERGPTRFSYEQYF. CDR3 nucleotide sequence: TGTGCCAGCAGTTCTGAAAGGGGCCCTACCCGATTCTCCTACGAGCAGTACTTC.

This clonotype has a count of ten or more. The chain's CDR3 is CASGLVGTGSYGYTF. CDR3 in DNA: TGTGCTAGTGGTTTGGTAGGGACAGGGAGCTATGGCTACACCTTC. The chain employs TRBV12-5 and TRBJ1-2; TRBD1 matches 9 bases. The ends lost 0 bases at V and 4 bases at J; junction bases unmatched: 3. Germline V CDR1 and CDR2: LGHNT, FRNRAP. CDR3 length: 15 residues.

This sequence joins TRBV4-1 and TRBJ2-1; 7 bases map to TRBD2. J was trimmed by 5 bases and V by 3 bases; bases with no gene match: 7. Germline assignment: CDR1 MGHRA and CDR2 YSYEKL. The CDR3 spans 15 residues. Written as DNA, the CDR3 is TGCGCCAGCAGCCAGGTTCAGCGGGACGACAATGAGCAGTTCTTC. It translates to CASSQVQRDDNEQFF.

With respect to this clonotype: Being one base from a much bigger clone, this may be a read error. The chain combines TRBV5-1 with TRBJ1-1; the D is unclear. Germline loops: CDR1 SGHRS, CDR2 YFSETQ. Trimming pared 3 bases from V and 7 bases from J, leaving 13 bases between. This CDR3 is 13 amino acids long. CDR3 in DNA: TGCGCCAGCAGCTGGGCCGGGGTACGTGAAGCTTTCTTT. Translated: CASSWAGVREAFF.

V usage is TRBV4-2 and J usage is TRBJ2-3, with 7 bases identical to TRBD2. Losses at the gene ends were 4 bases for V and 0 bases for J; bases not matched to a gene: 19. The CDR3 is 20 residues long. Germline CDR1 and CDR2: LGHNA and YNFKEQ. CDR3 region: CASSPEPPGLWVPSTDTQYF. DNA for the CDR3: TGTGCCAGCAGCCCCGAACCTCCGGGACTATGGGTTCCTAGCACAGATACGCAGTATTTT.

This clonotype has a count of ten or more. V and J are TRBV21-1 and TRBJ2-7; TRBD1 is the table's D call and was not checked against the DNA. TRBV21-1 is a recognized pseudogene. This CDR3 is built from 11 residues. The CDR3 spells CASTTQGEQYF. The CDR3 DNA reads as TGTGCCAGCACCACCCAGGGTGAGCAGTACTTC.

This clonotype was seen at least ten times. J is TRBJ2-7 and V is TRBV30, with 8 nucleotides matching TRBD1. Germline V gene lookup returns CDR1 GTSNPN and CDR2 SVGIG (reference sequence). V lost 4 bases, J lost 3 bases, and 5 bases stayed unmatched. The CDR3 extends over 13 amino acids. The CDR3 bases are TGTGCCTGGACCCGGGACAGGAGCTACGAGCAGTACTTC. It specifies CAWTRDRSYEQYF.

This clonotype was found many times. The chain combines TRBV3-1 with TRBJ1-1, with a possible D match to TRBD1 (6 bases). Germline V lookup: CDR1 LGHDT, CDR2 YNNKEL (reference sequence). CDR3 length equals 14 residues. Trimming removed 4 bases at V and 6 bases at J, with 15 bases between. CDR3 sequence reads: CASSRARGRAEAFF. Here the CDR3 DNA reads TGTGCCAGCAGCCGAGCGAGGGGGAGGGCTGAAGCTTTCTTT.

This rearrangement joins TRBV14 to TRBJ1-1, with D possibly matching TRBD1 (5 bases). V was pared by 3 bases and J by 4 bases, with 9 bases between. Germline V gives CDR1 SGHDN, CDR2 FVKESK. This CDR3 has 13 amino acids. This CDR3 is CASSQQGPTEAFF. The CDR3 DNA reads as TGTGCCAGCAGCCAGCAGGGCCCCACTGAAGCTTTCTTT. Drawing the rest from reference TRBV14 and TRBJ1-1, the complete variable domain is EAGVTQFPSHSVIEKGQTVTLRCDPISGHDNLYWYRRVMGKEIKFLLHFVKESKQDESGMPNNRFLAERTGGTYSTLKVQPAELEDSGVYFCASSQQGPTEAFFGQGTRLTVV.

V usage is TRBV7-9 and J usage is TRBJ1-1, with D possibly being TRBD1 (5 bases). The CDR3 length is 14 residues. The ends were cut back, 3 bases at V and 3 bases at J, with 11 bases in the middle. Germline assignment: CDR1 SEHNR and CDR2 FQNEAQ (reference sequence). The CDR3 region is CASSFQGKDTEAFF. CDR3 coding DNA: TGTGCCAGCAGCTTCCAGGGAAAGGACACTGAAGCTTTCTTT.

This clonotype has ten or more counts. This chain's CDR3 is CASSARQQGITEAFF. Written as DNA, the CDR3 is TGCGCCAGCAGCGCCCGCCAGCAGGGAATCACTGAAGCTTTCTTT. The chain combines TRBV5-1 with TRBJ1-1; perhaps TRBD1 as D (5 bases). Germline CDR1 is SGHRS and CDR2 is YFSETQ. The CDR3 has 15 residues. The V end lost 4 bases, the J end lost 4 bases, and 17 bases lay between the germline ends.

The genes are TRBV12-3 or TRBV12-4 and TRBJ1-5; D remains ambiguous. V dropped 4 bases and J dropped 1 base, with 14 bases sitting between them. This CDR3 is 16 amino acids long. DNA of the CDR3: TGTGCCAGCAGTTCCCCGGGCCTGGGGAGCAATCAGCCCCAGCATTTT. Translating it yields CASSSPGLGSNQPQHF.

V usage is TRBV6-5 and J usage is TRBJ1-5, with D unresolved. This CDR3 is 13 amino acids long. V lost 2 bases and J 4 bases, leaving 6 bases between the germline ends. The germline V gene has CDR1 MNHEY and CDR2 SVGAGI. Here the CDR3 DNA reads TGTGCCAGCAGTTACGATGGTAATCAGCCCCAGCATTTT. It codes for CASSYDGNQPQHF.

Many counts were recorded for this clonotype. The chain joins TRBV28 to TRBJ2-3; D might be TRBD1 or TRBD2, each matching 6 bases. V was cut by 6 bases and J by 4 bases, with 14 bases left in between. Germline lookup yields CDR1 MDHEN and CDR2 SYDVKM. This CDR3 is built from 14 residues. The CDR3 DNA reads as TGTGCCAGCAGCTACGGAGGGGGTTCAGATACGCAGTATTTT. Translation: CASSYGGGSDTQYF.

This clonotype was seen repeatedly, ten times or more. This chain links TRBV11-2 with TRBJ1-1; no reliable D call. The CDR3 has 15 amino acids. V was cut by 3 bases and J by 2 bases, with 13 bases left in between. Germline CDR1 and CDR2: SGHAT and FQNNGV. CDR3 region: CASSFGASSNTEAFF. CDR3 DNA: TGTGCCAGCAGCTTCGGAGCTAGCTCCAACACTGAAGCTTTCTTT.

The table lists this clonotype with a count of one. The chain joins TRBV4-1 to TRBJ2-6; no firm D call. This CDR3 contains 18 residues. The germline V and J ends were trimmed by 2 bases and 2 bases, with 16 bases remaining between them. The germline gives CDR1 MGHRA, CDR2 YSYEKL. The CDR3 sequence: CASSQTQSASPGANVLTF. The DNA of the CDR3 is TGCGCCAGCAGCCAAACCCAATCTGCCTCTCCTGGGGCCAACGTCCTGACTTTC.

In this sample, this clonotype turned up a few times. CDR3 nucleotides: TGTGCCAGCAGCCAAGATCGGGCAGCGAACACCGGGGAGCTGTTTTTT. This translates into CASSQDRAANTGELFF. The chain is built from TRBV3-1 and TRBJ2-2; D gene ambiguous. Germline values: CDR1 LGHDT, CDR2 YNNKEL (reference sequence). The V end was cut by 0 bases, the J end by 0 bases, with 8 bases between. The CDR3 length is 16 residues. Full variable domain (missing parts from reference TRBV3-1 and TRBJ2-2): DTAVSQTPKYLVTQMGNDKSIKCEQNLGHDTMYWYKQDSKKFLKIMFSYNNKELIINETVPNRFSPKSPDKAHLNLHINSLELGDSAVYFCASSQDRAANTGELFFGEGSRLTVL.

This chain uses TRBV5-1 with TRBJ2-7; tentatively, D is TRBD1 (5 bases). The germline gives CDR1 SGHRS, CDR2 YFSETQ. This CDR3 spans 13 amino acids. The ends were cut back, 4 bases at V and 1 base at J, with 9 bases in the middle. Here the CDR3 reads CASSTPGSYEQYF. DNA for the CDR3: TGCGCCAGCAGCACCCCAGGGTCCTACGAGCAGTACTTC.

This clonotype was found many times. V gene TRBV28 combines with J gene TRBJ1-5; D is unclear. Between the trimmed V and J ends, which lost 6 bases and 1 base, there was a span of 13 bases. The CDR3 contains 15 residues. From germline, CDR1 is MDHEN and CDR2 SYDVKM. This chain's CDR3 is CASRWNSLSNQPQHF. CDR3 DNA sequence: TGTGCCAGCAGATGGAATAGCTTAAGCAATCAGCCCCAGCATTTT.

This clonotype was seen ten or more times. V is TRBV4-1 and J is TRBJ2-3; D possibly uses TRBD1 or TRBD2 (5 bases each). V gave up 0 bases and J gave up 2 bases, with 12 bases separating them. Germline V gene lookup returns CDR1 MGHRA and CDR2 YSYEKL. The CDR3 totals 16 residues. CDR3 coding DNA: TGCGCCAGCAGCCAAGAGGGGGTTATTTCCACAGATACGCAGTATTTT. Protein product: CASSQEGVISTDTQYF.

In this sample, this clonotype turned up many times. The chain employs TRBV28 and TRBJ2-1; 7 positions match TRBD2. Germline loops: CDR1 MDHEN, CDR2 SYDVKM. The CDR3 spans 16 residues. V lost 5 bases and J lost 4; bases outside the gene matches: 11. CDR3 loop: CASSEWGGSRYNEQFF. DNA for the CDR3: TGTGCCAGCAGTGAGTGGGGCGGGAGTCGGTACAATGAGCAGTTCTTC.

This clonotype has only a few counts. The rearrangement joins TRBV12-3 or TRBV12-4 to TRBJ2-1; 7 bases align to TRBD2. The CDR3 has 15 amino acids. V shed 3 bases and J 5 bases; nucleotides not matched to a gene: 7. The CDR3 is CASSFRGRFDNEQFF. The CDR3 nucleotides are TGTGCCAGCAGTTTCCGCGGGAGATTTGACAATGAGCAGTTCTTC.

This clonotype has at least ten counts. The V gene is TRBV20-1, the J gene TRBJ2-5; the match to TRBD2 covers 8 bases. The CDR3 loop spans 15 amino acids. The germline V gene encodes CDR1 DFQATT and CDR2 SNEGSKA (reference sequence). CDR3 nucleotides: TGCGCCCACTTGAGACTGCGGGAGGTACAAGAGACCCAGTACTTC. Translated: CAHLRLREVQETQYF.

This clonotype was seen ten or more times. This chain connects TRBV28 to TRBJ1-2; 7 nucleotides match TRBD1. V gave up 7 bases and J gave up 0 bases; unmatched junction bases: 11. The CDR3 runs 16 residues. CDR1 is MDHEN and CDR2 is SYDVKM in the germline V gene. The CDR3 protein is CASTTSFQGANYGYTF. The CDR3 DNA sequence: TGTGCCAGCACCACGTCCTTCCAGGGGGCTAACTATGGCTACACCTTC.

The table lists this clonotype with many counts. The chain links TRBV28 to TRBJ2-5; D not resolved. The V end was cut by 4 bases, the J end by 4 bases, with 13 bases between. CDR3 size: 14 residues. Germline-derived CDR1 and CDR2 are MDHEN and SYDVKM. This CDR3 reads CASSSSRLTETQYF. DNA of the CDR3: TGTGCCAGCAGTTCCTCTCGACTCACAGAGACCCAGTACTTC. Drawing the rest from reference TRBV28 and TRBJ2-5, the complete variable domain is DVKVTQSSRYLVKRTGEKVFLECVQDMDHENMFWYRQDPGLGLRLIYFSYDVKMKEKGDIPEGYSVSREKKERFSLILESASTNQTSMYLCASSSSRLTETQYFGPGTRLLVL.

V usage is TRBV20-1 and J usage is TRBJ1-6, with unresolved D. The CDR3 contains 14 residues. Trimming removed 6 bases from V and 7 bases from J, with 16 bases in between. In germline, CDR1 is DFQATT, CDR2 SNEGSKA (reference sequence). In nucleotides, the CDR3 is TGCAGTGCAAGGTCCCCCGCAGCAAATTCACCCCTCCACTTT. Its translation is CSARSPAANSPLHF.